A single sample gave rise to the 24 T cell receptor beta chains below, sequenced in a study of T cells in Graves' hyperthyroidism and ophthalmopathy. TCR beta CDR3 regions were amplified from RNA transcripts. The primer set for the first-round RT-PCR of the TCR CDR3 was HTBI. TCRdb recomputed calls from the multiplex PCR reads with MiXCR, one row per CDR3 protein. This table has about 700,000 distinct CDR3 sequences, 11% to 15% appearing once. Sample: blood. The receptors originated from a woman under 30 with Graves' hyperthyroidism.

As for this clonotype: Since a much larger clone is just one base distant, this may be a read error. The rearrangement uses TRBV12-3 or TRBV12-4 and TRBJ2-7; TRBD2 is a possible D gene (6 bases). Trimming removed 6 bases from V and 0 bases from J, with 21 bases in between. The CDR3 covers 17 residues. The CDR3 DNA reads TGTGCCAGCAGCCGAGAAAAGTGGGACTTCGGCTCCTACGAGCAGTACTTC. Protein: CASSREKWDFGSYEQYF.

This clonotype was found many times. The chain carries TRBV7-9 and TRBJ2-7; unclear D gene. This CDR3 has 14 amino acids. Looked up from germline, CDR1 is SEHNR and CDR2 is FQNEAQ (reference sequence). The V end was cut by 2 bases, the J end by 2 bases, with 10 bases between. The CDR3 region has the DNA TGTGCCAGCAGCTTACCTGGCGGTGCCTACGAGCAGTACTTC. Translated, it gives CASSLPGGAYEQYF.

This clonotype was recorded many times. The chain employs TRBV12-3 or TRBV12-4 and TRBJ1-6, with D perhaps TRBD1 (5 bases). V was clipped by 3 bases and J by 8 bases, with 14 bases between them. This CDR3 spans 15 amino acids. The CDR3 nucleotides read TGTGCCAGCAGTTTGATCGGGACCGCAGATTCACCCCTCCACTTT. Translated: CASSLIGTADSPLHF.

This clonotype was observed many times. The V gene is TRBV11-2, the J gene TRBJ1-1; the D is unclear. In germline, CDR1 is SGHAT, CDR2 FQNNGV. There are 15 residues in the CDR3. V gave up 0 bases and J gave up 1 base, with 9 bases separating them. CDR3 loop: CASSLDYAPNTEAFF. In DNA form, the CDR3 reads TGTGCCAGCAGCTTAGATTATGCGCCGAACACTGAAGCTTTCTTT.

This clonotype was observed at least ten times. The J gene is TRBJ2-1, the V gene TRBV6-1; 7 nucleotides align to TRBD2. The CDR3 has 16 residues. The V gene end was trimmed by 6 bases and the J gene end by 5 bases; junction bases not matched to a gene: 13. Germline loops: CDR1 MNHNS, CDR2 SASEGT. This CDR3 is CASRTQTSGAHNEQFF. The DNA for the CDR3 is TGTGCCAGCAGGACACAAACGAGCGGGGCTCACAATGAGCAGTTCTTC.

As concerns this clonotype: A much larger clone lies one base from this, so it may be a read error. V is TRBV12-3 or TRBV12-4 and J is TRBJ2-7, with D possibly matching TRBD2 (6 bases). There are 12 residues in the CDR3. Trimming removed 5 bases from V and 3 bases from J, with 8 bases in between. CDR3 residues: CASSAGLYEQYF. The DNA of the CDR3 is TGTGCCAGCAGTGCGGGACTCTACGAGCAGTACTTC.

A few counts support this clonotype. The chain has TRBV5-5 and TRBJ2-4; a weak D match, TRBD2 (5 bases). V lost 3 bases to trimming and J lost 4 bases, with 17 bases between them. The CDR3 totals 16 residues. In germline, CDR1 is SGHKS, CDR2 YYEKEE (reference sequence). CDR3 sequence: CASSSSPMTGKNIQYF. CDR3 nucleotide sequence: TGTGCCAGCAGCTCCTCCCCCATGACGGGAAAAAACATTCAGTACTTC.

This sequence joins TRBV7-9 and TRBJ2-6; D gene uncertain. The germline gives CDR1 SEHNR, CDR2 FQNEAQ (reference sequence). V lost 5 bases and J lost 2, with 13 bases in between. CDR3 length equals 16 residues. The CDR3 coding sequence is TGTGCCAGCAGCCCGGTTGGTAGGGCTGGGGCCAACGTCCTGACTTTC. The encoded protein is CASSPVGRAGANVLTF.

At least ten counts were recorded for this clonotype. The chain uses TRBV6-1 and TRBJ2-5; the D gene is possibly TRBD1 (6 bases). CDR1 and CDR2 from the germline V gene are MNHNS and SASEGT. The CDR3 is made up of 15 amino acids. Trimming pared 7 bases from V and 7 bases from J, leaving 22 bases between. CDR3 sequence (DNA): TGTGCCAGCATGGATACAGGGATCGTTCGCTGGACCCAGTACTTC. Translated: CASMDTGIVRWTQYF.

This chain joins TRBV4-2 and TRBJ2-5; the D is unclear. CDR1 and CDR2 from the germline V gene are LGHNA and YNFKEQ. There are 13 residues in the CDR3. Trimming removed 4 bases from V and 5 bases from J, with 11 bases in between. CDR3 nucleotide sequence: TGTGCCAGCAGCCCTCTAGTCCAGGAGACCCAGTACTTC. It encodes CASSPLVQETQYF.

This clonotype was observed many times. V usage is TRBV12-3 or TRBV12-4 and J usage is TRBJ2-1; D might be TRBD1 or TRBD2, each matching 7 bases. V lost 6 bases and J lost 8, with 17 bases in between. The CDR3 has 14 amino acids. For the CDR3, the DNA is TGTGCCAGCAGCCAATCAGGGGGAGGGTATGAGCAGTTCTTC. Amino acid sequence: CASSQSGGGYEQFF.

This clonotype has at least ten counts. The J gene is TRBJ1-1, the V gene TRBV18; 7 nucleotides align to TRBD1. The V gene end was trimmed by 4 bases and the J gene end by 1 base; junction bases not matched to a gene: 3. Germline CDR1 reads KGHSH; CDR2 reads LQKENI. The CDR3 totals 14 residues. The CDR3 nucleotides are TGTGCCAGCTCACAGGACAGGAAGAACACTGAAGCTTTCTTT. Amino acids: CASSQDRKNTEAFF.

In this sample, this clonotype turned up many times. V is TRBV6-5 and J is TRBJ2-3, with no clear D. This CDR3 region has 14 residues. V lost 2 bases and J 4 bases, leaving 10 bases between the germline ends. Germline V gene lookup returns CDR1 MNHEY and CDR2 SVGAGI. CDR3 nucleotides: TGTGCCAGCAGTTACATGGGCCACGCAGATACGCAGTATTTT. Translated: CASSYMGHADTQYF.

This chain joins TRBV12-3 or TRBV12-4 and TRBJ2-5, with D perhaps matching TRBD2 (7 bases). The CDR3 has 16 amino acids. Trimming shortened V by 3 bases and J by 4 bases, and 18 bases separated the two germline ends. The CDR3 nucleotides read TGTGCCAGCAGTTTCTCAACAGGGAGGGAGGGAGAGACCCAGTACTTC. The encoded protein is CASSFSTGREGETQYF.

This clonotype was counted a few times. A much bigger clone sits one base away, suggesting this may be a read error. J is TRBJ2-1 and V is TRBV6-2 or TRBV6-3; D perhaps matches TRBD1 (6 bases). With 7 bases removed from V and 8 bases from J, the gap between germline ends came to 21 bases. This CDR3 spans 15 amino acids. Germline V gene sequence: CDR1 MNHEY, CDR2 SVGEGT. CDR3 sequence: CASTHSWGRYDEQFF. The CDR3 DNA sequence: TGTGCCAGCACCCACTCCTGGGGGCGGTACGATGAGCAGTTCTTC.

In its sample, this clonotype was seen a few times. V gene TRBV4-3 combines with J gene TRBJ2-1; maybe TRBD1 (6 bases). The germline V gene encodes CDR1 LGHNA and CDR2 YSLEER. V was shortened by 3 bases and J by 6 bases, with 12 bases between the two germline ends. CDR3 size: 14 residues. CDR3 loop: CASSQESQGNEQFF. CDR3 nucleotides: TGCGCCAGCAGCCAGGAATCACAGGGCAATGAGCAGTTCTTC.

In regard to this clonotype: A read error may be the cause here, since a much bigger clone is one base away. The conserved phenylalanine or tryptophan is not found at the CDR3 terminus, so this likely reflects a read error. The chain joins TRBV5-1 to TRBJ2-4; perhaps TRBD1 as D (6 bases). The V gene lost 4 bases and the J gene lost 0 bases, with 20 bases spanning the gap. The CDR3 is 18 amino acids. Germline loops: CDR1 SGHRS, CDR2 YFSETQ. In DNA, the CDR3 is TGCGCCAGCAGCGTCTCAGGGGCGCCATACATAGCCAAAAACATTCAGTACATC. It yields the protein CASSVSGAPYIAKNIQYI.

V and J are TRBV6-2 or TRBV6-3 and TRBJ1-3, with D unclear. V dropped 6 bases and J dropped 0 bases, with 12 bases sitting between them. The CDR3 runs 15 residues. Germline V gene sequence: CDR1 MNHEY, CDR2 SVGEGT. The CDR3 sequence: CASSRSIYSGNTIYF. CDR3 DNA sequence: TGTGCCAGCAGCCGATCGATCTACTCTGGAAACACCATATATTTT.

This clonotype was counted many times. J is TRBJ2-7 and V is TRBV5-6; maybe TRBD1 (6 bases). V lost 3 bases to trimming and J lost 3 bases, with 10 bases between them. This CDR3 spans 13 amino acids. Germline V gene lookup returns CDR1 SGHDT and CDR2 YYEEEE. The CDR3 DNA is TGTGCCAGCAGCTCAACGGGACACTACGAGCAGTACTTC. This translates into CASSSTGHYEQYF.

This clonotype was counted ten times or more. The V call is TRBV20-1, the J call TRBJ2-1, with 8 bases that match TRBD2. This CDR3 has 15 amino acids. J gave up 6 bases and V 6 bases, and 13 bases lay outside the gene matches. CDR1 is DFQATT and CDR2 is SNEGSKA in the germline V gene (reference sequence). This CDR3 reads CSAEDSSGRSNEQFF. The DNA of the CDR3 is TGCAGTGCCGAGGATTCGAGCGGGAGAAGCAATGAGCAGTTCTTC.

V usage is TRBV20-1 and J usage is TRBJ2-3; D is unresolved. The length of the CDR3 is 11 residues. V lost 6 bases and J 1 base, leaving 5 bases between the germline ends. In germline, CDR1 is DFQATT, CDR2 SNEGSKA (reference sequence). The CDR3 spells CSALGTDTQYF. CDR3 nucleotides: TGCAGTGCGTTGGGCACAGATACGCAGTATTTT.

This clonotype came up a few times. The V call is TRBV7-3, the J call TRBJ2-1; TRBD2 is a possible D gene (6 bases). Germline-derived CDR1 and CDR2 are SGHTA and FQGTGA. The CDR3 extends over 15 amino acids. V was trimmed by 3 bases and J by 3 bases, leaving 12 bases between them. The CDR3 sequence: CASSFNSGFYNEQFF. CDR3 DNA: TGTGCCAGCAGCTTCAATAGCGGATTCTACAATGAGCAGTTCTTC.

This clonotype was seen at least ten times. This chain links TRBV13 with TRBJ1-1; D unresolved. The V end lost 5 bases, the J end lost 0 bases, and 16 bases lay between the germline ends. Germline CDR1 reads PRHDT; CDR2 reads FYEKMQ (reference sequence). CDR3 length: 16 amino acids. CDR3 DNA sequence: TGTGCCAGCAGCCCGGACCGCGGAGCTGTGAACACTGAAGCTTTCTTT. Amino acids: CASSPDRGAVNTEAFF.

This clonotype was seen many times. The CDR3 region is CASSLGSGHNEQFF. CDR3 bases: TGTGCCAGCAGTTTAGGGAGCGGTCACAATGAGCAGTTCTTC. The chain links TRBV27 to TRBJ2-1; TRBD2 is a possible D gene (5 bases). CDR1 is MNHEY, CDR2 SMNVEV, per germline (reference sequence). Trimming left V 2 bases short and J 5 bases short, with 10 bases between. The CDR3 runs to 14 residues.